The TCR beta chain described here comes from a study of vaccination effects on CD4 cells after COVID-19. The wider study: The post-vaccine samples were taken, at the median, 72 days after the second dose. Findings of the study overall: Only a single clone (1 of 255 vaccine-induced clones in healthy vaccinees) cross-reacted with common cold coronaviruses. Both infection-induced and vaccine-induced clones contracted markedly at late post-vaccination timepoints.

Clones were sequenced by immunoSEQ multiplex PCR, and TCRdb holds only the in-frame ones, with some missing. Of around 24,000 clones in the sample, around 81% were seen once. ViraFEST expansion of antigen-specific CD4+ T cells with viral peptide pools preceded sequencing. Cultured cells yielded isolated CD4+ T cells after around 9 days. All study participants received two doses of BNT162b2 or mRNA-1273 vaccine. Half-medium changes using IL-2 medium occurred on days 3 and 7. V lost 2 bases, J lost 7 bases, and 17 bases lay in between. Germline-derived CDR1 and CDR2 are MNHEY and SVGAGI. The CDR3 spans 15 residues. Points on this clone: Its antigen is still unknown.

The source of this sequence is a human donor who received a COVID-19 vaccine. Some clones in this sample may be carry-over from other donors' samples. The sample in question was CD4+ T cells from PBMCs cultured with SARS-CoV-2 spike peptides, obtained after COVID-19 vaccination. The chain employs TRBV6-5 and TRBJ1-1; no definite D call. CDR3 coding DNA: TGTGCCAGCAGTTACACCCCGGGCGGAGTCAGTGAAGCTTTCTTT. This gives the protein CASSYTPGGVSEAFF.